Listed here are 11 T cell receptor beta chains from one sample, sequenced in a study of blood T cell repertoires in COVID-19 (dated by TCRdb to the early 2020s). Receptors were amplified or captured by the immunoSEQ multiplex PCR assay. Here the immuneACCESS table is served through TCRdb, limited to in-frame sequences with V and J called. Missing clones are a known gap in these copies; in checked studies unresolved V genes cover under half, and the rest lacks a known reason. For this sample the table gives roughly 83,000 clones, of which approximately 85% were detected only once. The ten largest account for about 7.8% of the sample. Input material: peripheral blood. The receptors stem from a man aged 50 to 60 with active COVID-19.

This clone was seen more than once but under ten times. The rearrangement uses TRBV2 and TRBJ1-5; 9 nucleotides line up with TRBD1. The CDR3 is made up of 15 amino acids. V was clipped by 3 bases and J by 3 bases; unmatched bases: 3. Germline CDR1 and CDR2: SNHLY and FYNNEI. CDR3 sequence (DNA): TGTGCCAGCAGTGAGGACAGGGGAAACAATCAGCCCCAGCATTTT. This encodes CASSEDRGNNQPQHF.

The chain carries TRBV6-1 and TRBJ1-5; TRBD1 matches at 9 bases. This CDR3 is 17 amino acids long. V shed 4 bases, J shed 4 bases, and the junction held 11 bases outside the gene matches. In germline, CDR1 is MNHNS, CDR2 SASEGT. The CDR3 DNA follows: TGTGCCAGCAGTGGGGCTCATGGGACAGGGAAAAATCAGCCCCAGCATTTT. The encoded protein is CASSGAHGTGKNQPQHF.

The gene calls are TRBV7-2 and TRBJ2-7; the D is unclear. Germline values: CDR1 SGHTA, CDR2 FQGNSA. The V and J ends lost 5 bases and 2 bases respectively, with 10 bases between them. This CDR3 region has 13 residues. DNA for the CDR3: TGTGCCAGCAGCCCCTCGGCGGCCTACGAGCAGTACTTC. This gives the protein CASSPSAAYEQYF. Combining the CDR3 with reference TRBV7-2 and TRBJ2-7 gives the whole variable domain GAGVSQSPSNKVTEKGKDVELRCDPISGHTALYWYRQSLGQGLEFLIYFQGNSAPDKSGLPSDRFSAERTGGSVSTLTIQRTQQEDSAVYLCASSPSAAYEQYFGPGTRLTVT.

This clone was counted once. This chain connects TRBV4-3 to TRBJ2-7, with 13 bases matching TRBD2. V lost 4 bases and J lost 6; bases outside the gene matches: 3. CDR3 length equals 14 residues. Per germline, CDR1 LGHNA and CDR2 YSLEER. The CDR3 sequence: CASSPRTSGSEQYF. The DNA for the CDR3 is TGCGCCAGCAGCCCCCGGACTAGCGGGAGCGAGCAGTACTTC.

The chain joins TRBV6-2 or TRBV6-3 to TRBJ2-1; TRBD2 aligns across 7 bases. V shed 4 bases and J 3 bases; nucleotides not matched to a gene: 3. CDR1 MNHEY and CDR2 SVGEGT come from the germline V gene. This CDR3 has 14 amino acids. The CDR3 sequence: CASSWEGDYNEQFF. In DNA, the CDR3 is TGTGCCAGCAGTTGGGAGGGCGACTACAATGAGCAGTTCTTC.

The chain joins TRBV5-1 to TRBJ1-4, with 8 positions matching TRBD1. Germline CDR1 is SGHRS and CDR2 is YFSETQ. V lost 5 bases to trimming and J lost 10 bases; unmatched junction nucleotides: 13. This CDR3 has 15 residues. CDR3 DNA sequence: TGCGCCAGCAGGACGGACAGGGAGGAGCAGTTAAAACTGTTTTTT. Its translation is CASRTDREEQLKLFF.

V is TRBV3-1 (or the pseudogene TRBV3-2) and J is TRBJ1-1; tentative D call: TRBD1 (5 bases). With 4 bases removed from V and 2 bases from J, the gap between germline ends came to 14 bases. Germline V gene lookup returns CDR1 LGHDT and CDR2 YNNKEL (reference sequence). This CDR3 contains 15 residues. The CDR3 is CASSRPGQQNTEAFF. CDR3 bases: TGTGCCAGCAGCCGGCCAGGGCAGCAAAACACTGAAGCTTTCTTT.

The chain couples TRBV20-1 to TRBJ2-5; no definite D call. CDR3 length: 13 residues. Germline V CDR1 and CDR2: DFQATT, SNEGSKA (reference sequence). V lost 3 bases and J lost 1, with 9 bases in between. The CDR3 sequence: CSASMAVQETQYF. CDR3 nucleotide sequence: TGCAGTGCTAGTATGGCAGTCCAAGAGACCCAGTACTTC.

A remark on this clone: This same CDR3 is encoded by further DNA sequences in the sample. The chain joins TRBV2 to TRBJ2-7, with no clear D. The length of the CDR3 is 13 residues. Germline V CDR1 and CDR2: SNHLY, FYNNEI. The V end lost 1 base, the J end lost 2 bases, and 6 bases lay between the germline ends. The DNA of the CDR3 is TGTGCCAGCAGTGAAGGGGCACCCTACGAGCAGTACTTC. Translating gives CASSEGAPYEQYF.

A single count supports this clone. The chain has TRBV2 and TRBJ2-5; TRBD2 agrees at 15 bases. This CDR3 has 18 residues. Germline CDR1 and CDR2: SNHLY and FYNNEI. The junction had 8 bases not matched to a gene; V was cut back by 2 bases and J by 4 bases. CDR3 protein: CASSEPLGLAGGAETQYF. CDR3 DNA sequence: TGTGCCAGCAGTGAACCCCTAGGACTAGCGGGGGGGGCAGAGACCCAGTACTTC. The full variable domain, its missing parts supplied by reference TRBV2 and TRBJ2-5, is EPEVTQTPSHQVTQMGQEVILRCVPISNHLYFYWYRQILGQKVEFLVSFYNNEISEKSEIFDDQFSVERPDGSNFTLKIRSTKLEDSAMYFCASSEPLGLAGGAETQYFGPGTRLLVL.

The V gene is TRBV28, the J gene TRBJ2-7, with TRBD2 matching over 8 bases. CDR3 size: 14 residues. In germline, CDR1 is MDHEN, CDR2 SYDVKM. The ends lost 9 bases at V and 3 bases at J; junction bases unmatched: 10. CDR3 residues: CASKENSGIYEQYF. The CDR3, as DNA: TGTGCCAGTAAAGAAAATAGCGGGATCTACGAGCAGTACTTC. Looking up the rest from reference TRBV28 and TRBJ2-7 gives the full variable domain: DVKVTQSSRYLVKRTGEKVFLECVQDMDHENMFWYRQDPGLGLRLIYFSYDVKMKEKGDIPEGYSVSREKKERFSLILESASTNQTSMYLCASKENSGIYEQYFGPGTRLTVT.